Each of the 2 T cell receptor beta chains below was sequenced from the same sample in a study of control samples from healthy donors and cancer patients. TCRdb keeps only in-frame clones here, not all; method: immunoSEQ multiplex PCR. The data contain approximately 150,000 clones, about 95% of them singletons. Sequenced input: PBMCs. The receptors were sampled from a man in his fifties or sixties with colorectal cancer.

The chain uses TRBV3-1 (or the pseudogene TRBV3-2) and TRBJ2-3; perhaps TRBD2 as D (5 bases). The CDR3 is made up of 16 amino acids. V shed 0 bases and J shed 2 bases, with 12 bases lying between them. Germline loops: CDR1 LGHDT, CDR2 YNNKEL (reference sequence). The CDR3 here is CASSQEGAGSTDTQYF. The CDR3 DNA reads TGTGCCAGCAGCCAAGAAGGTGCGGGTTCCACAGATACGCAGTATTTT.

This chain uses TRBV4-1 with TRBJ2-5; 9 bases are shared with TRBD1. The trim removed 3 bases at V and 5 bases at J, leaving 10 bases unmatched. The CDR3 sequence is 16 residues long. Germline-derived CDR1 and CDR2 are MGHRA and YSYEKL. The CDR3 DNA follows: TGCGCCAGCAGCCAGGGGGGGACAGGGATTTCGGAGACCCAGTACTTC. Amino acids: CASSQGGTGISETQYF.